These 10 T cell receptor beta chains came from one sample sequenced in a study of CXCR3-negative and CXCR3-positive naive CD8 T cells. The TRB cDNA libraries were prepared by 5' RACE with UMI labels. TCRdb derives one entry per CDR3 protein from the 5' RACE reads, leaving out DNA. The sample's table shows some 66,000 distinct CDR3 sequences. Sequencing was performed on naive CXCR3- CD8+ T cells from blood. Specified subset: CD45RO-CCR7+CD27+CD95- naive CD8+ T cells lacking CXCR3 (TNR3-). These receptors were obtained from a human donor in good health. Some clones in this sample may be carry-over from other donors' samples.

This sequence joins TRBV7-3 and TRBJ2-7; the TCRdb D gene call, TRBD1, has no DNA to confirm it. There are 14 residues in the CDR3. CDR1 and CDR2 (germline): SGHTA, FQGTGA. This CDR3 reads CASSSPTRAYEQYF.

The V and J genes are TRBV28 and TRBJ2-2. This CDR3 region has 12 residues. Germline V CDR1 and CDR2: MDHEN, SYDVKM. The CDR3 reads CASSLGYGELFF.

V usage is TRBV25-1 and J usage is TRBJ2-5; TCRdb outputs TRBD1, but without DNA this stays unchecked. The germline CDR1 and CDR2 sequences are MGHDK and SYGVNS. This CDR3 comprises 15 residues. Here the CDR3 reads CASRDQQGKQETQYF.

V gene TRBV27 combines with J gene TRBJ2-1. This CDR3 is built from 15 residues. Germline V gene data show CDR1 as MNHEY and CDR2 as SMNVEV (reference sequence). The CDR3 sequence is CASSLGSPSYNEQFF.

The rearrangement links TRBV4-3 to TRBJ1-2; the D call of TRBD1 rests on TCRdb alone, since no DNA is present to check it. The CDR3 contains 16 residues. CDR1 is LGHNA, CDR2 YSLEER, per germline. The CDR3 loop is CASSQDNSWGVYGYTF.

This rearrangement joins TRBV19 to TRBJ2-2; the TRBD1 assignment by TCRdb is unverifiable without DNA. Germline V gene data show CDR1 as LNHDA and CDR2 as SQIVND (reference sequence). This CDR3 contains 19 residues. The CDR3: CASSYPGNLLLTNTGELFF.

V and J are TRBV5-1 and TRBJ1-1; TCRdb selects TRBD1, and the lack of DNA leaves this call unchecked. The germline gives CDR1 SGHRS, CDR2 YFSETQ. This CDR3 region has 15 residues. CDR3 region: CASSPLHDSNTEAFF.

The chain uses TRBV28 and TRBJ1-1; TCRdb's assignment of TRBD1 cannot be checked, as there is no DNA. The CDR3 has 14 amino acids. From germline, CDR1 is MDHEN and CDR2 SYDVKM. The CDR3 region is CASSLTGGNTEAFF. Drawing the rest from reference TRBV28 and TRBJ1-1, the complete variable domain is DVKVTQSSRYLVKRTGEKVFLECVQDMDHENMFWYRQDPGLGLRLIYFSYDVKMKEKGDIPEGYSVSREKKERFSLILESASTNQTSMYLCASSLTGGNTEAFFGQGTRLTVV.

The V and J genes are TRBV4-2 and TRBJ2-1; there is no DNA to check the TCRdb D call of TRBD2. The CDR3 runs to 16 residues. CDR1 is LGHNA and CDR2 is YNFKEQ in the germline V gene. CDR3 in amino acids: CASSEPGLAIYNEQFF.

The chain has TRBV28 and TRBJ2-5; TCRdb proposes TRBD2, but this gene call is untestable without DNA. Germline CDR1 reads MDHEN; CDR2 reads SYDVKM. The CDR3 is made up of 13 amino acids. CDR3 in amino acids: CASSLGGSSGARF.